This T cell receptor beta chain was sequenced during a study of T cells in Graves' hyperthyroidism and ophthalmopathy. Study-level background: It was at initial diagnosis, before any treatment, that peripheral blood was collected.

This clonotype was picked up a small number of times. The investigators amplified TCR beta CDR3 regions from RNA transcripts. The HTBI primer set served for first-round RT-PCR of the TCR CDR3. From the multiplex PCR reads, TCRdb called clonotypes with MiXCR, one entry per CDR3 protein. This table has 600,000 or so distinct CDR3 sequences, about 14% appearing once. Germline CDR1 and CDR2: SQVTM and ANQGSEA. The CDR3 is 15 amino acids. Germline trimming cut 4 bases from V and 6 bases from J; bases unmatched to any gene: 12. In making diagnoses, clinical symptoms, serum thyroxine and TRAb, thyroid ultrasound and orbital computed tomography were all used.

What was sequenced was blood. This clonotype originated in a woman aged 45-65 years with Graves' ophthalmopathy. This chain uses TRBV29-1 with TRBJ2-7, with TRBD1 matching over 10 bases. The CDR3 nucleotides read TGCAGCGTTGGTTGGGGACAGGGGTCGGGTCTCGAGCAGTACTTC. Its translation: CSVGWGQGSGLEQYF.